Only one count was recorded for the clone carrying this TCR beta chain. Its specificity is unknown. Measured with immunoSEQ multiplex PCR; TCRdb has only the in-frame clones, and not every one. This sample has approximately 7,600 clones, with 90% to 95% found just once. The sample is drawn from a study of naive CD8 T cells in extremely preterm neonates. Elective cesarean births at about 37-41 weeks, without labor or membrane rupture, supplied the cord blood. Each sample had roughly 19,000–110,000 sorted naive CD8+ T cells. Germline CDR1 reads SGHAT; CDR2 reads FQNNGV. Trimming removed 5 bases from V and 6 bases from J; junction bases left unmatched: 9. CDR3 length equals 16 residues. Notes on the study in general: Preterm neonates shared more CDR3 nucleotide sequences (roughly 2.7%) than older groups. Preterm CDR3s were shorter than older groups', with fewer N additions and less trimming.

The sequencing input was naive CD8+ T cells from cord blood. This receptor was obtained from a newborn in good health. The V and J genes are TRBV11-2 and TRBJ2-2, with TRBD2 matching 10 bases. CDR3 region: CASSGGAGGPSGELFF. The CDR3 nucleotides read TGTGCCAGCAGCGGGGGAGCGGGAGGGCCCTCCGGGGAGCTGTTTTTT.